This TCR beta chain was observed in a study of blood T cell repertoires in COVID-19. At the level of the study: In each case, the material was cDNA or gDNA derived from T cells, B-cell-depleted T cells, or PBMCs.

Original data processing: Reference gene primer amplification gave nucleated cell count estimates. Assay used: immunoSEQ multiplex PCR; TCRdb lists only in-frame clones, some missing. The DNA was the basis for D and trimming; V, J and clone size are from that table. The repertoire consists of tens of thousands of clones, with approximately 90% occurring once and the leading ten covering 4.8%. The sequence was obtained from a human donor in a cohort sampled during active COVID-19. The material sequenced was peripheral blood.

Here the CDR3 reads CAIRPTQGPEAFF. The CDR3 DNA reads TGTGCCATCAGACCTACACAGGGGCCTGAAGCTTTCTTT. The chain links TRBV10-3 to TRBJ1-1; 7 nucleotides match TRBD1. Germline V gene lookup returns CDR1 ENHRY and CDR2 SYGVKD. The CDR3 covers 13 residues. With 6 bases clipped from V and 6 bases from J, the junction kept 7 bases outside the gene matches.